Listed here is a single T cell receptor (beta chain). Its antigen is undetermined. The data are from a study of graft-versus-host responses after intestinal transplantation. The overall study: Recipients were given multivisceral, liver-intestinal, or isolated intestinal transplants. Each recipient received anti-thymocyte globulin induction, then tacrolimus and steroids for 2 to 3 years.

Assay: immunoSEQ multiplex PCR; the TCRdb copy retains only in-frame clones and omits some. The data contain about 70,000 clones, approximately 87% of them singletons. The V end was cut by 1 base, the J end by 7 bases, with 11 bases between. The germline CDR1 and CDR2 sequences are LNHNV and YYDKDF (reference sequence). The CDR3 has 13 amino acids. Study results and caveats: Among recipient marrow samples, GvH clones were found; some appeared first in ileum or blood.

The sequencing here drew on unstimulated CD4+ T cells sorted from spleen or lymph node cells, taken before transplant. The sequence derives from a human donor who was the organ donor for an intestinal transplant. The chain recombines TRBV15 with TRBJ2-7; a possible D gene is TRBD2 (6 bases). The CDR3 here is CATSRGAGREQYV. The DNA of the CDR3 is TGTGCCACCAGCAGAGGGGCGGGAAGGGAGCAGTACGTC.